Each of the 30 T cell receptor beta chains below was sequenced from the same sample in a study of blood T cell repertoires in COVID-19. Profiling relied on immunoSEQ multiplex PCR, and the TCRdb table lists in-frame clones only, not all of them. The sample carries around 140,000 clones, around 82% recorded once. Material: peripheral blood. These receptors came from a man aged 60 to 69 with acute or convalescent COVID-19.

This clone was detected only once. The identical CDR3 is also encoded by other nucleotide sequences in the sample. The V and J genes are TRBV7-9 and TRBJ2-2; 7 positions match TRBD1. In germline, CDR1 is SEHNR, CDR2 FQNEAQ (reference sequence). CDR3 size: 16 residues. Trimming at V came to 1 base and at J to 1 base, leaving 3 bases not matched to a gene. The CDR3 reads CASSLGQGENTGELFF. DNA of the CDR3: TGTGCCAGCAGCTTAGGCCAGGGGGAGAACACCGGGGAGCTGTTTTTT.

V and J are TRBV14 and TRBJ2-2; D uncertain. Trimming took off 0 bases at V and 9 bases at J, with 17 bases between the two ends. CDR1 is SGHDN and CDR2 is FVKESK in the germline V gene. The CDR3 has 16 amino acids. CDR3: CASSQDQVLLGRELFF. The CDR3 DNA reads TGTGCCAGCAGCCAAGATCAGGTCTTATTAGGTCGGGAGCTGTTTTTT.

The chain recombines TRBV5-4 with TRBJ2-3; 7 nucleotides line up with TRBD2. With V trimmed by 0 bases and J by 2 bases, 12 bases remained unmatched. This CDR3 comprises 18 residues. The germline CDR1 and CDR2 sequences are SGHNT and YYREEE (reference sequence). Here the CDR3 DNA reads TGTGCCAGCAGCTTGGGACTAGCAGCTACTCTCTCCACAGATACGCAGTATTTT. It encodes CASSLGLAATLSTDTQYF.

The chain carries TRBV5-1 and TRBJ1-6, with D hard to call. The CDR3 spans 15 residues. V was pared by 0 bases and J by 0 bases, with 4 bases between. Germline loops: CDR1 SGHRS, CDR2 YFSETQ. CDR3 DNA: TGCGCCAGCAGCTTGGGGAGCTCCTATAATTCACCCCTCCACTTT. Translation gives CASSLGSSYNSPLHF.

J is TRBJ1-4 and V is TRBV4-1; TRBD1 is a possible D gene (5 bases). V was pared by 3 bases and J by 7 bases, with 12 bases between. The CDR3 loop spans 14 amino acids. Germline values: CDR1 MGHRA, CDR2 YSYEKL. CDR3 sequence reads: CASSQGPVGEKLFF. The CDR3 DNA sequence: TGCGCCAGCAGCCAGGGGCCAGTGGGTGAAAAACTGTTTTTT.

This CDR3 reads CAWRQNTEAFF. The DNA for the CDR3 is TGTGCCTGGAGACAGAACACTGAAGCTTTCTTT. This chain connects TRBV30 to TRBJ1-1; D is ambiguous. V gave up 3 bases and J gave up 1 base, with 3 bases separating them. The CDR3 consists of 11 residues. Per germline, CDR1 GTSNPN and CDR2 SVGIG (reference sequence).

The chain combines TRBV7-9 with TRBJ2-7; TRBD1 agrees at 8 bases. Germline CDR1 SEHNR, CDR2 FQNEAQ (reference sequence). Unmatched junction bases numbered 2, after V lost 1 base and J lost 0 bases. The CDR3 covers 15 residues. The CDR3 here is CASSLGGTGSYEQYF. The CDR3 bases are TGTGCCAGCAGCTTAGGGGGGACAGGCTCCTACGAGCAGTACTTC.

The CDR3 DNA sequence: TGCAGCGTTGGACTAAACCCCGGGGAGCTGTTTTTT. Translated: CSVGLNPGELFF. This sequence joins TRBV29-1 and TRBJ2-2; D is possibly TRBD2 (5 bases). CDR1 and CDR2 from the germline V gene are SQVTM and ANQGSEA. The CDR3 extends over 12 amino acids. The V and J ends lost 4 bases and 6 bases respectively, with 9 bases between them.

The chain has TRBV18 and TRBJ2-1; D remains ambiguous. V was trimmed by 3 bases and J by 4 bases, leaving 13 bases between them. This CDR3 is built from 15 residues. The V gene's germline CDR1 is KGHSH and CDR2 LQKENI. The CDR3 sequence: CASSPPLVSYNEQFF. DNA for the CDR3: TGTGCCAGCTCACCTCCCCTCGTTTCGTACAATGAGCAGTTCTTC.

A single count supports this clone. One end of the junction does not line up with germline, which may come from a read error. Other DNA sequences in the same sample also yield this CDR3. The DNA for the CDR3 is TGTGCCAGTAGCGTAGGGACAGGGTCTAATCAGCCCCAGCATTTT. It is translated as CASSVGTGSNQPQHF. The rearrangement links TRBV9 to TRBJ1-5, with 9 bases fitting TRBD1. The germline gives CDR1 SGDLS, CDR2 YYNGEE. The CDR3 is 15 residues long.

The CDR3 DNA reads TGTGCCAGCAGCCCTCAACACCGGGACAGGGAGCGAAGGTGCAATCAGCCCCAGCATTTT. This gives the protein CASSPQHRDRERRCNQPQHF. The chain employs TRBV3-1 (or the pseudogene TRBV3-2) and TRBJ1-5; 9 nucleotides line up with TRBD1. With 4 bases clipped from V and 2 bases from J, the junction kept 18 bases outside the gene matches. The CDR3 covers 20 residues. CDR1 is LGHDT, CDR2 YNNKEL, per germline (reference sequence).

The chain recombines TRBV21-1 with TRBJ2-7; the table's TRBD1 call for D was not verified on the DNA. TRBV21-1 is tagged as a pseudogene. The CDR3 is 16 amino acids. This CDR3 reads CASSHPWAARSYEQYF. The CDR3 DNA reads TGTGCCAGCAGTCACCCTTGGGCAGCCCGCTCCTACGAGCAGTACTTC.

The chain links TRBV5-6 to TRBJ2-5, with a tentative D call TRBD1 (5 bases). The germline V gene has CDR1 SGHDT and CDR2 YYEEEE. CDR3 length: 14 amino acids. V lost 2 bases, J lost 1 base, and 9 bases lay in between. CDR3 protein: CASSFKQAQETQYF. CDR3 bases: TGTGCCAGCAGCTTTAAACAGGCCCAAGAGACCCAGTACTTC.

V is TRBV2 and J is TRBJ2-7; D possibly corresponds to TRBD2 (7 bases). In germline, CDR1 is SNHLY, CDR2 FYNNEI. The CDR3 covers 16 residues. Trimming took 0 bases from V and 3 from J, leaving 15 bases between them. The DNA for the CDR3 is TGTGCCAGCAGTGAAGCGAGGGGGGGAATAGGCTACGAGCAGTACTTC. Protein sequence: CASSEARGGIGYEQYF. Using reference TRBV2 and TRBJ2-7 for the parts outside the CDR3, the full variable domain is EPEVTQTPSHQVTQMGQEVILRCVPISNHLYFYWYRQILGQKVEFLVSFYNNEISEKSEIFDDQFSVERPDGSNFTLKIRSTKLEDSAMYFCASSEARGGIGYEQYFGPGTRLTVT.

In this sample, this clone turned up a few times. The V gene is TRBV18, the J gene TRBJ1-1, with a tentative D call TRBD1 (5 bases). V was pared by 2 bases and J by 3 bases, with 7 bases between. The CDR3 loop spans 13 amino acids. CDR1 and CDR2 from the germline V gene are KGHSH and LQKENI. In DNA form, the CDR3 reads TGTGCCAGCTCACCAACCAGGGACACTGAAGCTTTCTTT. As protein: CASSPTRDTEAFF. Complete variable domain (other parts from reference TRBV18 and TRBJ1-1): NAGVMQNPRHLVRRRGQEARLRCSPMKGHSHVYWYRQLPEEGLKFMVYLQKENIIDESGMPKERFSAEFPKEGPSILRIQQVVRGDSAAYFCASSPTRDTEAFFGQGTRLTVV.

J is TRBJ1-2 and V is TRBV5-1; TRBD1 matches 11 bases. V lost 10 bases, J lost 5 bases, and 7 bases stayed unmatched. The CDR3 is 13 residues long. Germline loops: CDR1 SGHRS, CDR2 YFSETQ. CDR3 amino acids: CASGTGGQYGYTF. In DNA, the CDR3 is TGCGCCTCGGGGACAGGGGGTCAATATGGCTACACCTTC. The whole variable domain, filled in from reference TRBV5-1 and TRBJ1-2, reads KAGVTQTPRYLIKTRGQQVTLSCSPISGHRSVSWYQQTPGQGLQFLFEYFSETQRNKGNFPGRFSGRQFSNSRSEMNVSTLELGDSALYLCASGTGGQYGYTFGSGTRLTVV.

V and J are TRBV12-3 or TRBV12-4 and TRBJ2-1; possible D gene TRBD2, 5 bases. This CDR3 spans 12 amino acids. V lost 6 bases and J 10 bases, leaving 13 bases between the germline ends. CDR3 loop: CASSERRGEQFF. DNA of the CDR3: TGTGCCAGCAGCGAACGTAGAGGGGAGCAGTTCTTC.

The chain links TRBV7-9 to TRBJ2-7; D possibly corresponds to TRBD2 (5 bases). The V and J ends lost 5 bases and 1 base respectively, with 12 bases between them. Per germline, CDR1 SEHNR and CDR2 FQNEAQ (reference sequence). The length of the CDR3 is 14 residues. The CDR3 loop reads CASSPSSLSYEQYF. The CDR3 nucleotides read TGTGCCAGCAGCCCTAGCTCGCTTTCCTACGAGCAGTACTTC.

The gene calls are TRBV4-1 and TRBJ2-2, with D tentatively TRBD2 (5 bases). Per the germline V gene, CDR1 is MGHRA and CDR2 is YSYEKL. V was clipped by 3 bases and J by 7 bases, with 21 bases between them. The CDR3 sequence is 17 residues long. Here the CDR3 reads CASSQRGSGIIYGELFF. CDR3 bases: TGCGCCAGCAGCCAGAGAGGCTCGGGGATCATCTACGGGGAGCTGTTTTTT.

The DNA for the CDR3 is TGTGCCAGCAGTGACAACCGGGGGACTGAAGCTTTCTTT. Translation: CASSDNRGTEAFF. The genes are TRBV28 and TRBJ1-1; weak D call: TRBD1 (5 bases). CDR1 and CDR2 (germline): MDHEN, SYDVKM. This CDR3 has 13 residues. Trimming removed 5 bases from V and 5 bases from J, with 12 bases in between.

The chain couples TRBV6-5 to TRBJ1-5; D is uncertain. Trimming left V 0 bases short and J 5 bases short, with 14 bases between. Germline-derived CDR1 and CDR2 are MNHEY and SVGAGI. The CDR3 totals 16 residues. This chain's CDR3 is CASSYSGFPVYQPQHF. CDR3 in DNA: TGTGCCAGCAGTTACTCGGGCTTCCCCGTATATCAGCCCCAGCATTTT.

The chain recombines TRBV7-3 with TRBJ2-2; D not resolved. The CDR3 spans 16 residues. CDR1 SGHTA and CDR2 FQGTGA come from the germline V gene. V was clipped by 0 bases and J by 0 bases, with 8 bases between them. The CDR3 protein is CASSLTRQANTGELFF. CDR3 sequence (DNA): TGTGCCAGCAGCTTAACTAGACAAGCGAACACCGGGGAGCTGTTTTTT.

J is TRBJ1-4 and V is TRBV6-5; possible D gene TRBD1, 5 bases. Trimming cost V 0 bases and J 8 bases, with 13 bases left between them. The CDR3 is 15 amino acids. The V gene's germline CDR1 is MNHEY and CDR2 SVGAGI. CDR3: CASSYSRAGIEKLFF. The CDR3 bases are TGTGCCAGCAGTTACTCCCGGGCAGGGATAGAAAAACTGTTTTTT.

V usage is TRBV5-1 and J usage is TRBJ2-3, with 8 nucleotides matching TRBD2. J lost 5 bases, V lost 0 bases, and 5 bases had no gene match. This CDR3 comprises 15 residues. Germline loops: CDR1 SGHRS, CDR2 YFSETQ. The CDR3 region has the DNA TGCGCCAGCAGCTTGGCTGGGACTAGAGGAGATACGCAGTATTTT. It translates to CASSLAGTRGDTQYF.

This clone has just one count. The genes are TRBV6-5 and TRBJ2-7, with a tentative D call TRBD1 (6 bases). Trimming removed 7 bases from V and 2 bases from J, with 15 bases in between. The CDR3 totals 14 residues. Germline V gives CDR1 MNHEY, CDR2 SVGAGI. The CDR3 region is CASNPAGQTYEQYF. In DNA form, the CDR3 reads TGTGCCAGCAACCCAGCCGGACAGACCTACGAGCAGTACTTC.

This chain uses TRBV5-1 with TRBJ1-2; 7 bases line up with TRBD1. The CDR3 contains 15 residues. Looked up from germline, CDR1 is SGHRS and CDR2 is YFSETQ. V was pared by 2 bases and J by 0 bases, with 4 bases of the junction left unmatched. The CDR3 region has the DNA TGCGCCAGCAGCTTCGTGGGGACAGCTAACTATGGCTACACCTTC. Its protein is CASSFVGTANYGYTF.

The chain has TRBV24-1 and TRBJ1-5, with 8 bases that match TRBD1. Losses at the gene ends were 4 bases for V and 3 bases for J; bases not matched to a gene: 4. The CDR3 is 15 residues long. CDR1 is KGHDR and CDR2 is SFDVKD in the germline V gene. This CDR3 is CATSDNRGSNQPQHF. As DNA, the CDR3 is TGTGCCACCAGTGACAACAGGGGGTCCAATCAGCCCCAGCATTTT.

The chain carries TRBV5-4 and TRBJ1-1, with D hard to call. V shed 6 bases and J shed 6 bases, with 15 bases lying between them. The CDR3 runs 13 residues. Germline assignment: CDR1 SGHNT and CDR2 YYREEE (reference sequence). CDR3 in amino acids: CASTPPDRAEAFF. The CDR3 DNA reads TGTGCCAGCACCCCTCCAGATCGGGCTGAAGCTTTCTTT. The full variable domain, rest sourced from reference TRBV5-4 and TRBJ1-1, is ETGVTQSPTHLIKTRGQQVTLRCSSQSGHNTVSWYQQALGQGPQFIFQYYREEENGRGNFPPRFSGLQFPNYSSELNVNALELDDSALYLCASTPPDRAEAFFGQGTRLTVV.

V usage is TRBV29-1 and J usage is TRBJ2-1, with 9 nucleotides matching TRBD2. With 7 bases clipped from V and 4 bases from J, the junction kept 11 bases outside the gene matches. The CDR3 totals 15 residues. CDR1 is SQVTM and CDR2 is ANQGSEA in the germline V gene. The CDR3 region has the DNA TGCAGCGAAAGAAAAGCGGGAGGCCAATACAATGAGCAGTTCTTC. This codes for CSERKAGGQYNEQFF.

V gene TRBV28 combines with J gene TRBJ1-2; D is possibly TRBD1 (6 bases). V lost 3 bases, J lost 2 bases, and 13 bases lay in between. The CDR3 runs 15 residues. The germline CDR1 and CDR2 sequences are MDHEN and SYDVKM. Here the CDR3 reads CASSFTGGRNYGYTF. The CDR3 region has the DNA TGTGCCAGCAGTTTTACGGGGGGCAGAAACTATGGCTACACCTTC.